This passage covers 12 T cell receptor beta chains from one sample sequenced in a study of beta chain features in type 1 diabetes. Investigators reverse transcribed all isolated RNA, so they sequenced expressed TCRB transcripts. Method: immunoSEQ multiplex PCR; TCRdb's copy keeps in-frame clones and lacks some. Counted here are around 240,000 clones, 55% to 70% occurring once; the ten biggest clones make up about 0.051%. Sequencing was performed on naive CD4+ T cells from blood. These receptor sequences come from a young man in good health.

This clone was recorded a few times. The rearrangement links TRBV30 to TRBJ2-5; 9 positions agree with TRBD1. This CDR3 region has 11 residues. Per germline, CDR1 GTSNPN and CDR2 SVGIG (reference sequence). The ends lost 8 bases at V and 2 bases at J; junction bases unmatched: 0. The CDR3, as DNA: TGTGCCGGACAGGGGCAAGAGACCCAGTACTTC. It is translated as CAGQGQETQYF. The variable domain in full, with the rest retrieved from reference TRBV30 and TRBJ2-5, is SQTIHQWPATLVQPVGSPLSLECTVEGTSNPNLYWYRQAAGRGLQLLFYSVGIGQISSEVPQNLSASRPQDRQFILSSKKLLLSDSGFYLCAGQGQETQYFGPGTRLLVL.

Points on this clone: The sample holds other DNA sequences that translate to the same CDR3. The chain links TRBV30 to TRBJ2-6; D call uncertain. The CDR3 runs 13 residues. V was shortened by 2 bases and J by 1 base, with 3 bases between the two germline ends. CDR1 and CDR2 (germline): GTSNPN, SVGIG (reference sequence). CDR3 loop: CAWSSSGANVLTF. CDR3 nucleotides: TGTGCCTGGAGTTCATCTGGGGCCAACGTCCTGACTTTC.

The CDR3 DNA reads TGTGCCTGGAGTGTGGAGGCTAACTATGGCTACACCTTC. It encodes CAWSVEANYGYTF. This chain links TRBV30 with TRBJ1-2; D ambiguous. CDR1 is GTSNPN and CDR2 is SVGIG in the germline V gene (reference sequence). The CDR3 is made up of 13 amino acids. V gave up 0 bases and J gave up 0 bases, with 5 bases separating them.

This rearrangement joins TRBV29-1 to TRBJ1-1; perhaps TRBD1 as D (5 bases). Germline CDR1 SQVTM, CDR2 ANQGSEA. V was clipped by 5 bases and J by 4 bases, with 11 bases between them. This CDR3 has 12 residues. The CDR3 sequence is CSVRDPSTEAFF. CDR3 nucleotide sequence: TGCAGCGTTCGGGACCCTAGCACTGAAGCTTTCTTT.

The chain carries TRBV14 and TRBJ2-5; 8 nucleotides align to TRBD1. Trimming at V came to 1 base and at J to 4 bases, leaving 5 bases not matched to a gene. Germline V gives CDR1 SGHDN, CDR2 FVKESK. This CDR3 spans 15 amino acids. Here the CDR3 reads CASSQVTGDRETQYF. CDR3 nucleotides: TGTGCCAGCAGCCAAGTGACAGGGGATCGAGAGACCCAGTACTTC.

CDR3 bases: TGTGCCAGCAGCTTAGGGACAGCCCCCTACGAGCAGTACTTC. Translating gives CASSLGTAPYEQYF. This rearrangement joins TRBV7-2 to TRBJ2-7, with D perhaps matching TRBD1 (6 bases). The germline V and J ends were trimmed by 1 base and 2 bases, with 9 bases remaining between them. This CDR3 spans 14 amino acids. CDR1 SGHTA and CDR2 FQGNSA come from the germline V gene.

This clone was picked up a small number of times. The chain employs TRBV29-1 and TRBJ2-1; no clear D. The CDR3 loop spans 14 amino acids. The germline V gene has CDR1 SQVTM and CDR2 ANQGSEA. The V gene lost 5 bases and the J gene lost 1 base, with 12 bases spanning the gap. The CDR3 sequence is CSVNWPESYNEQFF. The CDR3, as DNA: TGCAGCGTTAACTGGCCGGAATCCTACAATGAGCAGTTCTTC.

The sample holds a few counts of this clone. The chain combines TRBV13 with TRBJ2-7, with D unresolved. CDR1 and CDR2 (germline): PRHDT, FYEKMQ (reference sequence). V was cut by 6 bases and J by 3 bases, with 12 bases left in between. The CDR3 consists of 13 residues. The CDR3 spells CASSPGTGYEQYF. CDR3 nucleotide sequence: TGTGCCAGCAGTCCAGGTACTGGCTACGAGCAGTACTTC.

This clone was picked up a small number of times. This chain uses TRBV29-1 with TRBJ2-7; possibly TRBD2 for D (5 bases). From germline, CDR1 is SQVTM and CDR2 ANQGSEA. The V and J ends lost 3 bases and 5 bases respectively, with 17 bases between them. CDR3 length: 14 residues. CDR3 DNA sequence: TGCAGCGTTGATAGTCTCGGGGAATCCAACGAGCAGTACTTC. Translating it yields CSVDSLGESNEQYF.

This chain uses TRBV29-1 with TRBJ2-1; D remains ambiguous. The CDR3 totals 14 residues. In germline, CDR1 is SQVTM, CDR2 ANQGSEA. V dropped 5 bases and J dropped 2 bases, with 13 bases sitting between them. The CDR3 coding sequence is TGCAGCGTTCTAAGCCCCTTTACCTACAATGAGCAGTTCTTC. Protein product: CSVLSPFTYNEQFF.

The chain recombines TRBV10-3 with TRBJ1-1; TRBD1 is a possible D gene (6 bases). Germline CDR1 ENHRY, CDR2 SYGVKD. Trimming left V 3 bases short and J 4 bases short, with 6 bases between. The CDR3 spans 12 residues. The CDR3 loop reads CAISDRGTEAFF. The CDR3 coding sequence is TGTGCCATCAGTGACAGGGGCACTGAAGCTTTCTTT.

The J gene is TRBJ1-2, the V gene TRBV28, with 7 bases identical to TRBD1. This CDR3 comprises 13 residues. Germline assignment: CDR1 MDHEN and CDR2 SYDVKM. Trimming cost V 6 bases and J 3 bases; bases outside gene matches: 4. CDR3 coding DNA: TGTGCCAGCAGAGGGACAGACGACTATGGCTACACCTTC. Its translation: CASRGTDDYGYTF.